A selection of T cell receptor beta chains follows, all from one sample in a study of PD-1 blockade in classical Hodgkin lymphoma. Sequencing used immunoSEQ multiplex PCR; TCRdb keeps in-frame clones, though not all of them. Altogether 70,000 or so clones are present, around 93% being singletons, with the ten largest covering more than 6.5%. Sample: peripheral blood mononuclear cells (PBMCs), taken at baseline. All receptors derive from a human donor with classical Hodgkin lymphoma. CDR3s include the opening cysteine and the closing phenylalanine or tryptophan. Each record gives: V gene, D gene, clone size, CDR3 length, J gene, CDR3 protein, CDR3 DNA. A D gene is named only where the DNA matches it firmly. A row's size may be missing; if present it is once, few, many or a size class.

TRBV30	NA	NA	12	TRBJ2-2	CAWSPTPSGLFF	TGTGCCTGGAGTCCCACCCCCTCGGGGCTGTTTTTT
TRBV5-4	NA	NA	14	TRBJ1-1	CASSLDRMSTEAFF	TGTGCCAGCAGCTTGGACAGGATGAGCACTGAAGCTTTCTTT
TRBV7-3	TRBD2	few	19	TRBJ2-1	CASSLSAPGTSGRGNEQFF	TGTGCCAGCAGCTTAAGCGCCCCCGGGACTAGCGGGAGGGGGAATGAGCAGTTCTTC
TRBV7-9	TRBD1	few	14	TRBJ2-3	CATPGQERTDTQYF	TGTGCCACCCCCGGACAGGAGCGCACAGATACGCAGTATTTT
TRBV28	NA	NA	16	TRBJ1-1	CASSPPSGLINTEAFF	TGTGCCAGCAGCCCTCCATCAGGGTTAATTAACACTGAAGCTTTCTTT
TRBV7-6	NA	NA	14	TRBJ2-3	CASSLNSFPDTQYF	TGTGCCAGCAGCTTAAACAGTTTCCCAGATACGCAGTATTTT
TRBV9	NA	NA	16	TRBJ1-2	CASSAEEGWSNYGYTF	TGTGCCAGCAGCGCAGAGGAGGGCTGGTCTAACTATGGCTACACCTTC
TRBV11-3	TRBD1	NA	15	TRBJ2-2	CASSYDRGPVGELFF	TGTGCCAGCAGCTACGACAGGGGGCCGGTCGGGGAGCTGTTTTTT
TRBV28	TRBD1	NA	14	TRBJ1-2	CASSPGGKNYGYTF	TGTGCCAGCAGCCCAGGGGGCAAGAACTATGGCTACACCTTC
TRBV30	TRBD1	NA	14	TRBJ1-5	CAWGQGAGNQPQHF	TGTGCCTGGGGACAGGGGGCGGGCAATCAGCCCCAGCATTTT
TRBV13	TRBD2	NA	16	TRBJ2-3	CASSSLAGGNTDTQYF	TGTGCCAGCAGCTCCCTTGCGGGGGGAAACACAGATACGCAGTATTTT
TRBV28	NA	NA	18	TRBJ2-1	CASSAVPRQGGSSHEQFF	TGTGCCAGCAGCGCTGTCCCACGACAGGGAGGGTCATCCCATGAGCAGTTCTTC
TRBV7-3	TRBD2	NA	17	TRBJ2-3	CASSSVAWGGSTDTQYF	TGTGCCAGCAGCTCCGTAGCCTGGGGGGGTAGCACAGATACGCAGTATTTT
TRBV12-5	NA	NA	14	TRBJ2-7	CASGLGRGSYEQYF	TGTGCTAGTGGTTTAGGCAGGGGCTCCTACGAGCAGTACTTC
TRBV6-5	NA	NA	15	TRBJ1-1	CASSSLGGPNTEAFF	TGTGCCAGCAGTTCCCTAGGGGGTCCGAACACTGAAGCTTTCTTT
TRBV28	TRBD1	NA	16	TRBJ2-7	CASSLPGTGGTYEQYF	TGTGCCAGCAGTTTACCGGGGACAGGGGGTACCTACGAGCAGTACTTC
TRBV6-6	NA	NA	15	TRBJ2-7	CASSPDSTHSYEQYF	TGTGCCAGCAGCCCGGACAGCACTCACTCCTACGAGCAGTACTTC
TRBV7-2	TRBD2	NA	16	TRBJ2-1	CASSLTSGGSGNEQFF	TGTGCCAGCAGCTTAACTAGCGGGGGCTCAGGGAATGAGCAGTTCTTC
TRBV5-6	NA	NA	13	TRBJ2-3	CASSPQRTDTQYF	TGTGCCAGCAGCCCTCAGAGGACAGATACGCAGTATTTT
TRBV6-1	NA	once	17	TRBJ2-7	CASSEASGLPGGYEQYF	TGTGCCAGCAGTGAAGCTTCGGGACTGCCAGGGGGCTACGAGCAGTACTTC
TRBV6-1	NA	NA	15	TRBJ1-5	CASTHREDSNQPQHF	TGTGCCAGCACCCACAGGGAGGATAGCAATCAGCCCCAGCATTTT
TRBV18	TRBD1	NA	15	TRBJ1-5	CASSPTGGNNQPQHF	TGTGCCAGCTCACCCACAGGGGGGAACAATCAGCCCCAGCATTTT
TRBV14	NA	NA	15	TRBJ2-5	CASSPGTKAPETQYF	TGTGCCAGCAGCCCCGGGACAAAGGCCCCGGAGACCCAGTACTTC
TRBV7-2	NA	NA	13	TRBJ2-3	CASSSFVWDTQYF	TGTGCCAGCAGCTCTTTCGTCTGGGATACGCAGTATTTT
TRBV7-7	TRBD1	NA	17	TRBJ2-5	CASSLAPQTGVGETQYF	TGTGCCAGCAGCTTAGCGCCACAGACAGGGGTAGGAGAGACCCAGTACTTC
TRBV11-2	NA	NA	15	TRBJ2-3	CASSLMSGSTDTQYF	TGTGCCAGCAGCTTAATGAGCGGTAGCACAGATACGCAGTATTTT
TRBV18	NA	NA	17	TRBJ2-7	CASSPGIRQVFEGEQYF	TGTGCCAGCTCACCAGGGATAAGGCAGGTGTTTGAGGGCGAGCAGTACTTC
TRBV6-6	TRBD1	NA	13	TRBJ2-7	CASSYGQGNEQYF	TGTGCCAGCAGTTACGGACAGGGTAACGAGCAGTACTTC
TRBV9	TRBD2	NA	17	TRBJ2-2	CASSVPSGEVNTGELFF	TGTGCCAGCAGCGTCCCTAGCGGGGAAGTGAACACCGGGGAGCTGTTTTTT
TRBV21-1	NA	NA	14	TRBJ1-2	CANGRDRGPGGYTF	TGTGCCAATGGTAGGGACAGGGGGCCGGGGGGCTACACCTTC
TRBV2	TRBD2	few	14	TRBJ2-7	CASSGRTSHWEQYF	TGTGCCAGCAGTGGGCGGACTAGCCATTGGGAGCAGTACTTC
TRBV10-3	NA	NA	15	TRBJ1-5	CAISEYSRGNQPQHF	TGTGCCATCAGTGAGTATTCCAGGGGCAATCAGCCCCAGCATTTT
TRBV15	NA	NA	16	TRBJ2-3	CATSRERGEGLNTQYF	TGTGCCACCAGCAGAGAAAGGGGGGAAGGGTTGAATACGCAGTATTTT
TRBV9	NA	NA	15	TRBJ2-7	CASRDGQPGSYEQYF	TGTGCCAGCAGAGATGGACAACCTGGGTCCTACGAGCAGTACTTC
TRBV2	TRBD1	NA	13	TRBJ2-5	CASSGQGQETQYF	TGTGCCAGCAGCGGACAGGGCCAAGAGACCCAGTACTTC
TRBV6-5	NA	once	13	TRBJ1-5	CASFAGLNQPQHF	TGTGCCAGCTTTGCGGGGCTTAATCAGCCCCAGCATTTT
TRBV6-1	NA	NA	13	TRBJ2-7	CASSEGVSYEQYF	TGTGCCAGCAGTGAAGGCGTCTCCTACGAGCAGTACTTC
TRBV7-8	NA	once	16	TRBJ2-1	CASSLDLNSGLNEQFF	TGTGCCAGCAGCTTAGACTTGAACTCAGGCCTTAATGAGCAGTTCTTC
TRBV7-9	NA	NA	15	TRBJ2-3	CASSLAGFGADTQYF	TGTGCCAGCAGCTTAGCGGGGTTTGGCGCAGATACGCAGTATTTT
TRBV7-3	TRBD2	NA	13	TRBJ2-7	CASSSSGGYEQYF	TGTGCCAGCAGCTCCTCCGGGGGGTACGAGCAGTACTTC
TRBV27	TRBD1	NA	13	TRBJ2-7	CASSLLDRGEQYF	TGTGCCAGCAGTTTACTCGACAGGGGCGAGCAGTACTTC
TRBV9	NA	NA	14	TRBJ1-1	CASSGPPPGTEAFF	TGTGCCAGCAGCGGTCCCCCCCCCGGCACTGAAGCTTTCTTT
TRBV9	NA	NA	13	TRBJ1-1	CASSPIRNTEAFF	TGTGCCAGCAGCCCTATCCGGAACACTGAAGCTTTCTTT
TRBV10-3	TRBD2	NA	14	TRBJ2-7	CAISELGLAYEQYF	TGTGCCATCAGTGAGCTGGGACTAGCTTACGAGCAGTACTTC
TRBV10-3	TRBD1	NA	13	TRBJ1-1	CAISEGQVREAFF	TGTGCCATCAGTGAAGGACAGGTGCGAGAAGCTTTCTTT
TRBV27	NA	NA	19	TRBJ1-4	CASSPNFPFLGGAQEKLFF	TGTGCCAGCAGTCCGAACTTCCCTTTCCTGGGGGGCGCGCAGGAAAAACTGTTTTTT